This entry lists 29 T cell receptor beta chains sequenced from one sample in a study of blood T cell repertoires in COVID-19. The method was immunoSEQ multiplex PCR; TCRdb's version includes in-frame clones alone and lacks a portion of them. This sample has hundreds of thousands of clones; approximately 84% occur once, and the top ten carry approximately 3.5%. The sample consisted of PBMCs or T cells enriched from blood (not recorded which). The source is a woman aged 35 to 49 with acute COVID-19.

This clone was detected only a few times. The CDR3 DNA reads TGTGCCAGCAGCTTCGGGACTAGCGGGAGGGTTGATGAGCAGTTCTTC. Amino acids: CASSFGTSGRVDEQFF. The gene calls are TRBV11-2 and TRBJ2-1; 16 bases agree with TRBD2. Germline V gives CDR1 SGHAT, CDR2 FQNNGV. This CDR3 has 16 amino acids. J lost 8 bases, V lost 3 bases, and 4 bases had no gene match. Complete variable domain (other parts from reference TRBV11-2 and TRBJ2-1): EAGVAQSPRYKIIEKRQSVAFWCNPISGHATLYWYQQILGQGPKLLIQFQNNGVVDDSQLPKDRFSAERLKGVDSTLKIQPAKLEDSAVYLCASSFGTSGRVDEQFFGPGTRLTVL.

The chain couples TRBV6-1 to TRBJ2-7, with TRBD2 matching 8 bases. V was clipped by 0 bases and J by 3 bases; unmatched bases: 7. The CDR3 covers 16 residues. Germline CDR1 reads MNHNS; CDR2 reads SASEGT. DNA for the CDR3: TGTGCCAGCAGTGAAGCATCGCTAGCGGGCGACTACGAGCAGTACTTC. Its translation is CASSEASLAGDYEQYF.

The V call is TRBV28, the J call TRBJ1-5, with D uncertain. The CDR3 runs 15 residues. V was cut by 3 bases and J by 1 base, with 10 bases left in between. Germline CDR1 reads MDHEN; CDR2 reads SYDVKM. Here the CDR3 reads CASSLSAGSNQPQHF. The CDR3 region has the DNA TGTGCCAGCAGTTTGTCGGCGGGGAGCAATCAGCCCCAGCATTTT. The full variable domain, completed using reference TRBV28 and TRBJ1-5, is DVKVTQSSRYLVKRTGEKVFLECVQDMDHENMFWYRQDPGLGLRLIYFSYDVKMKEKGDIPEGYSVSREKKERFSLILESASTNQTSMYLCASSLSAGSNQPQHFGDGTRLSIL.

The gene calls are TRBV10-3 and TRBJ2-3; a weak D match, TRBD2 (6 bases). The CDR3 has 15 residues. Germline lookup yields CDR1 ENHRY and CDR2 SYGVKD. The germline V and J ends were trimmed by 4 bases and 2 bases, with 13 bases remaining between them. In DNA form, the CDR3 reads TGTGCCATCAGTGTTACGGGAGAGACCACAGATACGCAGTATTTT. Translation gives CAISVTGETTDTQYF.

This clone was picked up a small number of times. J is TRBJ1-2 and V is TRBV24-1, with TRBD1 identical over 7 bases. The CDR3 is 15 residues long. Trimming cost V 1 base and J 4 bases; bases outside gene matches: 5. Germline values: CDR1 KGHDR, CDR2 SFDVKD. The CDR3 loop reads CATSDFQQGIYGYTF. The CDR3 nucleotides read TGTGCCACCAGTGATTTCCAACAGGGGATCTATGGCTACACCTTC.

This clone was seen only once. Here the CDR3 reads CASSFESYRFYEQYF. The CDR3 DNA reads TGTGCCAGCAGCTTTGAGAGTTATCGGTTCTACGAGCAGTACTTC. V is TRBV11-3 and J is TRBJ2-7; D is unclear. The CDR3 loop spans 15 amino acids. The V end was cut by 3 bases, the J end by 3 bases, with 15 bases between. CDR1 and CDR2 from the germline V gene are SGHNT and YENEEA. Full variable domain (outside the CDR3, taken from reference TRBV11-3 and TRBJ2-7): EAGVVQSPRYKIIEKKQPVAFWCNPISGHNTLYWYLQNLGQGPELLIRYENEEAVDDSQLPKDRFSAERLKGVDSTLKIQPAELGDSAVYLCASSFESYRFYEQYFGPGTRLTVT.

This sequence joins TRBV29-1 and TRBJ1-3; D unclear. The J call may be wrong; the DNA end is better matched by TRBJ2-2. The CDR3 covers 13 residues. From germline, CDR1 is SQVTM and CDR2 ANQGSEA. The CDR3: CSVERANTGELFF. The CDR3 bases are TGCAGCGTTGAAAGGGCGAACACCGGGGAGCTGTTTTTT.

The chain couples TRBV6-5 to TRBJ2-2; 11 bases agree with TRBD2. The CDR3 is made up of 15 amino acids. Germline loops: CDR1 MNHEY, CDR2 SVGAGI. The V gene end was trimmed by 10 bases and the J gene end by 5 bases; junction bases not matched to a gene: 9. CDR3 sequence reads: CATPTSGILTGELFF. CDR3 coding DNA: TGTGCCACCCCGACTAGCGGGATACTTACCGGGGAGCTGTTTTTT.

This clone was detected once. The V and J genes are TRBV29-1 and TRBJ2-2; 8 bases are a match to TRBD2. With V trimmed by 6 bases and J by 7 bases, 7 bases remained unmatched. The CDR3 spans 13 residues. Germline V gives CDR1 SQVTM, CDR2 ANQGSEA. The CDR3 loop is CSVGPSGSGELFF. The CDR3 DNA follows: TGCAGCGTGGGACCCAGCGGGAGCGGGGAGCTGTTTTTT.

About this clone itself: Different DNA sequences within this sample yield the same CDR3. The rearrangement links TRBV5-1 to TRBJ2-5; the D gene is possibly TRBD2 (5 bases). The CDR3 runs 14 residues. Germline CDR1 SGHRS, CDR2 YFSETQ. Trimming pared 0 bases from V and 2 bases from J, leaving 8 bases between. The CDR3 DNA is TGCGCCAGCAGCTTGGTGGACTCTCAAGAGACCCAGTACTTC. Translated: CASSLVDSQETQYF. Together with reference TRBV5-1 and TRBJ2-5, the CDR3 gives the full variable domain: KAGVTQTPRYLIKTRGQQVTLSCSPISGHRSVSWYQQTPGQGLQFLFEYFSETQRNKGNFPGRFSGRQFSNSRSEMNVSTLELGDSALYLCASSLVDSQETQYFGPGTRLLVL.

To note about this clone: This CDR3 is also generated by other DNA sequences in the sample. The chain links TRBV3-1 (or the pseudogene TRBV3-2) to TRBJ1-5; the D is unclear. This CDR3 contains 13 residues. The germline V gene has CDR1 LGHDT and CDR2 YNNKEL (reference sequence). The V and J ends lost 0 bases and 4 bases respectively, with 4 bases between them. The CDR3 coding sequence is TGTGCCAGCAGCCAAGATCTAAATCAGCCCCAGCATTTT. Its translation: CASSQDLNQPQHF.

This clone was seen only once. This rearrangement joins TRBV6-5 to TRBJ1-5, with 10 bases fitting TRBD1. Looked up from germline, CDR1 is MNHEY and CDR2 is SVGAGI. The CDR3 runs 14 residues. After removal of 7 bases from V and 7 bases from J, the junction contained 7 bases not matched to a gene. CDR3: CASITGQGGQPQHF. The CDR3 DNA sequence: TGTGCCAGCATCACAGGACAGGGGGGACAGCCCCAGCATTTT.

V and J are TRBV5-5 and TRBJ2-3, with TRBD2 matching over 10 bases. V was pared by 0 bases and J by 4 bases, with 8 bases of the junction left unmatched. Germline CDR1 and CDR2: SGHKS and YYEKEE (reference sequence). CDR3 length: 17 amino acids. The CDR3 DNA sequence: TGTGCCAGCAGCTTGGAGTTAGGGCTAGCGGGAGCAGATACGCAGTATTTT. This gives the protein CASSLELGLAGADTQYF.

V and J are TRBV2 and TRBJ2-2; 9 bases align to TRBD2. The V and J ends lost 3 bases and 6 bases, in that order; junction bases with no gene match: 5. The length of the CDR3 is 15 residues. The V gene's germline CDR1 is SNHLY and CDR2 FYNNEI. For the CDR3, the DNA is TGTGCCAGCAGTGAGTTGCTAGCGGGATCCGGGGAGCTGTTTTTT. It yields the protein CASSELLAGSGELFF.

The chain joins TRBV3-1 (or the pseudogene TRBV3-2) to TRBJ2-7; a weak D match, TRBD1 (5 bases). V dropped 0 bases and J dropped 6 bases, with 12 bases sitting between them. The CDR3 has 14 amino acids. In germline, CDR1 is LGHDT, CDR2 YNNKEL (reference sequence). The CDR3 protein is CASSQDWSGSEQYF. CDR3 bases: TGTGCCAGCAGCCAAGATTGGTCAGGGTCCGAGCAGTACTTC.

The rearrangement uses TRBV11-3 and TRBJ1-1, with TRBD1 matching 9 bases. The CDR3 runs 17 residues. With V trimmed by 4 bases and J by 5 bases, 14 bases remained unmatched. The germline gives CDR1 SGHNT, CDR2 YENEEA. Written as DNA, the CDR3 is TGTGCCAGCAGCTCACCATCCGACAGGGGGTTGGGGACTGAAGCTTTCTTT. Encoded protein: CASSSPSDRGLGTEAFF.

This chain joins TRBV19 and TRBJ2-7; TRBD2 matches at 13 bases. The CDR3 runs to 16 residues. V shed 5 bases, J shed 2 bases, and the junction held 6 bases outside the gene matches. Germline loops: CDR1 LNHDA, CDR2 SQIVND (reference sequence). The CDR3 sequence: CASSPTSGRAAYEQYF. The DNA of the CDR3 is TGTGCCAGTAGTCCCACTAGCGGGAGGGCGGCCTACGAGCAGTACTTC.

The chain recombines TRBV2 with TRBJ1-6; 8 positions agree with TRBD1. Germline loops: CDR1 SNHLY, CDR2 FYNNEI. The CDR3 length is 15 residues. V trimming: 5 bases; J trimming: 7 bases; junction bases outside the gene matches: 7. CDR3 region: CASSRTGMENSPLHF. CDR3 in DNA: TGTGCCAGCAGTCGGACAGGGATGGAGAATTCACCCCTCCACTTT.

J is TRBJ2-1 and V is TRBV11-2; TRBD2 agrees at 7 bases. Germline CDR1 SGHAT, CDR2 FQNNGV. Trimming removed 5 bases from V and 5 bases from J; junction bases left unmatched: 3. The CDR3 length is 13 residues. For the CDR3, the DNA is TGTGCCAGCAGCCTGACTAGCAACAATGAGCAGTTCTTC. Its protein is CASSLTSNNEQFF.

The chain combines TRBV19 with TRBJ2-7; possible D gene TRBD1, 6 bases. CDR3 size: 12 residues. Trimming removed 2 bases from V and 6 bases from J, with 8 bases in between. Germline V CDR1 and CDR2: LNHDA, SQIVND (reference sequence). CDR3 sequence: CASSIRGGEQYF. In nucleotides, the CDR3 is TGTGCCAGTAGTATACGAGGGGGCGAGCAGTACTTC.

The genes are TRBV6-1 and TRBJ1-1; D is undetermined. Trimming left V 2 bases short and J 6 bases short, with 7 bases between. Germline CDR1 MNHNS, CDR2 SASEGT. The CDR3 loop spans 12 amino acids. This CDR3 reads CASSESTPEAFF. CDR3 sequence (DNA): TGTGCCAGCAGTGAATCTACGCCTGAAGCTTTCTTT.

As for this clone: Other DNA sequences in this sample translate to the same CDR3. This chain connects TRBV6-5 to TRBJ2-7; 14 bases agree with TRBD2. Germline V gives CDR1 MNHEY, CDR2 SVGAGI. The CDR3 has 15 residues. After removal of 6 bases from V and 4 bases from J, the junction contained 5 bases not matched to a gene. The DNA for the CDR3 is TGTGCCAGCAGCCCCGGGACTAGCGGGAGTTACGAGCAGTACTTC. Translating it yields CASSPGTSGSYEQYF.

V gene TRBV6-5 combines with J gene TRBJ2-6, with 8 nucleotides matching TRBD1. The junction had 10 bases not matched to a gene; V was cut back by 5 bases and J by 16 bases. The germline gives CDR1 MNHEY, CDR2 SVGAGI. This CDR3 has 13 amino acids. This CDR3 reads CASSLGTGSLLTF. The CDR3 DNA is TGTGCCAGCAGTCTCGGGACAGGATCCTTGCTGACTTTC.

In regard to this clone: Different DNA sequences within this sample yield the same CDR3. The chain carries TRBV11-1 and TRBJ2-7; a possible D gene is TRBD2 (6 bases). The germline V gene encodes CDR1 SGHAT and CDR2 FQDESV (reference sequence). The CDR3 sequence is 13 residues long. Trimming removed 3 bases at V and 3 bases at J, with 9 bases between. The CDR3 spells CASSLGTGYEQYF. DNA of the CDR3: TGTGCCAGCAGCTTGGGGACTGGCTACGAGCAGTACTTC.

J is TRBJ2-7 and V is TRBV27; unclear D gene. The V gene's germline CDR1 is MNHEY and CDR2 SMNVEV (reference sequence). V lost 5 bases and J lost 6, with 14 bases in between. This CDR3 spans 13 amino acids. In DNA form, the CDR3 reads TGTGCCAGCAGTCCCACGACATCTCCCGAGCAGTACTTC. This gives the protein CASSPTTSPEQYF.

This chain links TRBV13 with TRBJ2-5; 11 bases map to TRBD2. CDR1 and CDR2 from the germline V gene are PRHDT and FYEKMQ (reference sequence). V dropped 1 base and J dropped 5; count of bases not matched to a gene: 9. This CDR3 has 17 amino acids. In DNA, the CDR3 is TGTGCCAGCAGCTTAGTTAGCGGGAGGGCCGGTAGGGAGACCCAGTACTTC. Translated: CASSLVSGRAGRETQYF.

In nucleotides, the CDR3 is TGCGCCAGCAGCCTTCGGGGGGGCATCTCCTACAATGAGCAGTTCTTC. Translated: CASSLRGGISYNEQFF. The V and J genes are TRBV5-1 and TRBJ2-1; 8 nucleotides agree with TRBD2. The CDR3 loop spans 16 amino acids. V lost 4 bases to trimming and J lost 0 bases; unmatched junction nucleotides: 6. Germline CDR1 is SGHRS and CDR2 is YFSETQ.

The table lists this clone with a count of one. The rearrangement joins TRBV9 to TRBJ2-7; D is unresolved. The germline V gene has CDR1 SGDLS and CDR2 YYNGEE. The CDR3 contains 13 residues. Deletions cut 0 bases from V and 6 bases from J, with 10 bases between. This chain's CDR3 is CASSVEMNGEQYF. The CDR3 bases are TGTGCCAGCAGCGTAGAGATGAACGGCGAGCAGTACTTC.

The chain employs TRBV7-2 and TRBJ2-3, with D possibly matching TRBD1 (6 bases). The CDR3 runs to 15 residues. V gave up 9 bases and J gave up 0 bases, with 16 bases separating them. The germline V gene has CDR1 SGHTA and CDR2 FQGNSA. The DNA for the CDR3 is TGTGCCAGTGAACGACAGGCGGGTAGCACAGATACGCAGTATTTT. Its protein is CASERQAGSTDTQYF.